Below are 22 T cell receptor beta chains sequenced from a single sample in a study of circulating and synovial CD4+ cells in juvenile arthritis. Here immunoSEQ multiplex PCR was the method, and the copy in TCRdb shows in-frame clones only, minus some. The data contain 1,200 or so clones, about 91% of them singletons. Sequences were obtained from HLA-DR+ CD4+ T cells from blood. As to subset: circulating pathogenic-like lymphocytes, sorted as HLA-DR+CD14-CD3+CD4+CD25low/- blood T cells. The receptors derive from a human patient with juvenile idiopathic arthritis. Some clones in this sample may be carry-over from other donors' samples.

J is TRBJ1-1 and V is TRBV5-4; D remains ambiguous. The CDR3 consists of 15 residues. Deletions cut 0 bases from V and 4 bases from J, with 13 bases between. Per the germline V gene, CDR1 is SGHNT and CDR2 is YYREEE (reference sequence). The CDR3 DNA reads as TGTGCCAGCAGCTTGGACCCAGTGAGGAGCACTGAAGCTTTCTTT. This codes for CASSLDPVRSTEAFF.

V gene TRBV7-9 combines with J gene TRBJ2-1; D possibly corresponds to TRBD1 (6 bases). Trimming took off 4 bases at V and 4 bases at J, with 20 bases between the two ends. Germline lookup yields CDR1 SEHNR and CDR2 FQNEAQ (reference sequence). This CDR3 comprises 17 residues. The CDR3 DNA sequence: TGTGCCAGCAGCTACGCGCCCGGCAGGGGTGAATACAATGAGCAGTTCTTC. It codes for CASSYAPGRGEYNEQFF.

The genes are TRBV7-2 and TRBJ2-1, with 10 nucleotides matching TRBD2. The CDR3 runs to 14 residues. Germline CDR1 reads SGHTA; CDR2 reads FQGNSA. After removal of 3 bases from V and 7 bases from J, the junction contained 3 bases not matched to a gene. CDR3 loop: CASSLTSGSNEQFF. The DNA for the CDR3 is TGTGCCAGCAGCTTGACTAGCGGGTCGAATGAGCAGTTCTTC.

The V gene is TRBV5-1, the J gene TRBJ2-2, with D perhaps matching TRBD2 (7 bases). V lost 4 bases to trimming and J lost 7 bases, with 20 bases between them. The CDR3 covers 16 residues. CDR1 and CDR2 (germline): SGHRS, YFSETQ. The CDR3 nucleotides are TGCGCCAGCAGCCCCTGGGCCGGGGGGCGCGACGGGGAGCTGTTTTTT. This translates into CASSPWAGGRDGELFF.

The V call is TRBV30, the J call TRBJ2-5; possibly TRBD1 for D (6 bases). CDR1 and CDR2 from the germline V gene are GTSNPN and SVGIG (reference sequence). V lost 0 bases to trimming and J lost 3 bases, with 8 bases between them. CDR3 length: 13 amino acids. The CDR3 region has the DNA TGTGCCTGGAGTGTGGACAGAAAAGAGACCCAGTACTTC. This codes for CAWSVDRKETQYF.

V and J are TRBV7-3 and TRBJ2-2; TRBD1 matches at 7 bases. CDR3 length: 15 residues. V was clipped by 0 bases and J by 5 bases; unmatched bases: 3. Germline CDR1 SGHTA, CDR2 FQGTGA. The CDR3 sequence is CASSLTGGETGELFF. The CDR3 DNA sequence: TGTGCCAGCAGCTTAACAGGGGGCGAAACCGGGGAGCTGTTTTTT.

J is TRBJ2-2 and V is TRBV28; D gene ambiguous. The CDR3 totals 15 residues. Germline CDR1 and CDR2: MDHEN and SYDVKM. V gave up 5 bases and J gave up 1 base, with 11 bases separating them. The CDR3 here is CASSRSDWNTGELFF. The CDR3 coding sequence is TGTGCCAGCAGTCGATCCGACTGGAACACCGGGGAGCTGTTTTTT. Looking up the rest from reference TRBV28 and TRBJ2-2 gives the full variable domain: DVKVTQSSRYLVKRTGEKVFLECVQDMDHENMFWYRQDPGLGLRLIYFSYDVKMKEKGDIPEGYSVSREKKERFSLILESASTNQTSMYLCASSRSDWNTGELFFGEGSRLTVL.

The chain carries TRBV7-9 and TRBJ2-7, with 8 bases lining up with TRBD2. The CDR3 has 16 amino acids. V shed 0 bases, J shed 1 base, and the junction held 5 bases outside the gene matches. Germline-derived CDR1 and CDR2 are SEHNR and FQNEAQ (reference sequence). The CDR3 nucleotides read TGTGCCAGCAGCTTAGCGCCGGGACTAGGATCCTACGAGCAGTACTTC. Amino acids: CASSLAPGLGSYEQYF.

The chain combines TRBV14 with TRBJ2-3; D not resolved. There are 17 residues in the CDR3. The germline gives CDR1 SGHDN, CDR2 FVKESK. Trimming left V 1 base short and J 4 bases short, with 18 bases between. This chain's CDR3 is CASSQVRRFTVPDTQYF. The CDR3 DNA follows: TGTGCCAGCAGCCAAGTCCGGCGGTTCACGGTCCCAGATACGCAGTATTTT.

The J gene is TRBJ2-3, the V gene TRBV30; possible D gene TRBD2, 5 bases. This CDR3 spans 12 amino acids. Germline V gene data show CDR1 as GTSNPN and CDR2 as SVGIG (reference sequence). Trimming left V 7 bases short and J 0 bases short, with 8 bases between. CDR3 residues: CAFRRSTDTQYF. As DNA, the CDR3 is TGTGCCTTTCGGAGGAGCACAGATACGCAGTATTTT.

The CDR3 nucleotides are TGTGCCTGGCTTAGACAGGGGGGGGCCGAGCAGTACTTC. It codes for CAWLRQGGAEQYF. The genes are TRBV30 and TRBJ2-7; TRBD1 matches 9 bases. Germline loops: CDR1 GTSNPN, CDR2 SVGIG (reference sequence). Trimming took 5 bases from V and 6 from J; bases not matched to a gene: 8. The CDR3 is 13 amino acids.

This rearrangement joins TRBV5-6 to TRBJ1-2; TRBD1 might be the D (5 bases). V was trimmed by 0 bases and J by 4 bases, leaving 10 bases between them. The CDR3 is made up of 14 amino acids. Germline-derived CDR1 and CDR2 are SGHDT and YYEEEE. The CDR3 bases are TGTGCCAGCAGCTTGGATGGGGGACTCTATGGCTACACCTTC. Its translation is CASSLDGGLYGYTF.

V is TRBV5-1 and J is TRBJ2-7; 11 bases match TRBD1. J lost 5 bases, V lost 6 bases, and 4 bases had no gene match. The CDR3 covers 13 residues. Germline lookup yields CDR1 SGHRS and CDR2 YFSETQ. CDR3 sequence reads: CASNGQGANEQYF. The DNA for the CDR3 is TGCGCCAGCAACGGACAGGGGGCCAACGAGCAGTACTTC.

The table lists this clone with a count of one. V and J are TRBV10-3 and TRBJ1-1; 7 bases align to TRBD1. Germline V lookup: CDR1 ENHRY, CDR2 SYGVKD. After removal of 0 bases from V and 5 bases from J, the junction contained 9 bases not matched to a gene. The CDR3 runs 16 residues. The CDR3 spells CAISESGQQGKTEAFF. The CDR3 DNA reads TGTGCCATCAGTGAGTCTGGACAACAGGGGAAGACTGAAGCTTTCTTT.

The rearrangement uses TRBV5-1 and TRBJ2-3; D possibly corresponds to TRBD2 (5 bases). This CDR3 comprises 15 residues. Germline V gene lookup returns CDR1 SGHRS and CDR2 YFSETQ. V lost 1 base to trimming and J lost 2 bases, with 11 bases between them. CDR3 bases: TGCGCCAGCAGCTTGCGCGGGCTATTCACAGATACGCAGTATTTT. Protein product: CASSLRGLFTDTQYF.

This clone came up once. The chain has TRBV9 and TRBJ2-1; 10 bases map to TRBD2. V lost 0 bases, J lost 10 bases, and 7 bases stayed unmatched. The V gene's germline CDR1 is SGDLS and CDR2 YYNGEE. The CDR3 loop spans 15 amino acids. The CDR3: CASSVVSGRAGEQFF. DNA for the CDR3: TGTGCCAGCAGCGTAGTAAGCGGGAGGGCCGGAGAGCAGTTCTTC.

The rearrangement uses TRBV27 and TRBJ1-5; no clear D gene. The germline gives CDR1 MNHEY, CDR2 SMNVEV (reference sequence). With 3 bases removed from V and 9 bases from J, the gap between germline ends came to 15 bases. The CDR3 spans 14 residues. CDR3 in amino acids: CASSFGAASGPQHF. For the CDR3, the DNA is TGTGCCAGCAGTTTTGGTGCAGCCAGCGGGCCCCAGCATTTT.

The chain has TRBV30 and TRBJ1-1, with D maybe TRBD1 (6 bases). The CDR3 is made up of 14 amino acids. Trimming pared 1 base from V and 1 base from J, leaving 10 bases between. The germline V gene encodes CDR1 GTSNPN and CDR2 SVGIG (reference sequence). In DNA form, the CDR3 reads TGTGCCTGGAGTGAGCAGGGGTCGAACACTGAAGCTTTCTTT. Its protein product is CAWSEQGSNTEAFF.

In DNA form, the CDR3 reads TGTGCCAGCCGTGGCAGGGAGGTAGCCAAAAACATTCAGTACTTC. The encoded protein is CASRGREVAKNIQYF. V gene TRBV6-5 combines with J gene TRBJ2-4, with D perhaps matching TRBD2 (6 bases). The V gene's germline CDR1 is MNHEY and CDR2 SVGAGI. V was cut by 8 bases and J by 0 bases, with 14 bases left in between. The CDR3 contains 15 residues.

This clone was picked up a small number of times. The genes are TRBV7-9 and TRBJ1-4, with a weak D call TRBD1 (6 bases). Per germline, CDR1 SEHNR and CDR2 FQNEAQ (reference sequence). Trimming shortened V by 5 bases and J by 8 bases, and 18 bases separated the two germline ends. There are 15 residues in the CDR3. The chain's CDR3 is CASSRDRTVNEKLFF. For the CDR3, the DNA is TGTGCCAGCAGCCGAGATAGGACAGTAAACGAAAAACTGTTTTTT.

V and J are TRBV5-4 and TRBJ2-3; D is unresolved. Germline V gene data show CDR1 as SGHNT and CDR2 as YYREEE (reference sequence). The germline V and J ends were trimmed by 2 bases and 2 bases, with 3 bases remaining between them. The CDR3 runs to 12 residues. The DNA of the CDR3 is TGTGCCAGCAGCTTTAACACAGATACGCAGTATTTT. Its translation: CASSFNTDTQYF. Full variable domain (rest looked up from reference TRBV5-4 and TRBJ2-3): ETGVTQSPTHLIKTRGQQVTLRCSSQSGHNTVSWYQQALGQGPQFIFQYYREEENGRGNFPPRFSGLQFPNYSSELNVNALELDDSALYLCASSFNTDTQYFGPGTRLTVL.

The rearrangement uses TRBV5-4 and TRBJ2-1; possibly TRBD1 for D (5 bases). V was cut by 2 bases and J by 5 bases, with 8 bases left in between. This CDR3 is built from 13 residues. Per the germline V gene, CDR1 is SGHNT and CDR2 is YYREEE (reference sequence). Here the CDR3 reads CASSLGRDNEQFF. The CDR3 DNA sequence: TGTGCCAGCAGCTTAGGCAGGGACAATGAGCAGTTCTTC.